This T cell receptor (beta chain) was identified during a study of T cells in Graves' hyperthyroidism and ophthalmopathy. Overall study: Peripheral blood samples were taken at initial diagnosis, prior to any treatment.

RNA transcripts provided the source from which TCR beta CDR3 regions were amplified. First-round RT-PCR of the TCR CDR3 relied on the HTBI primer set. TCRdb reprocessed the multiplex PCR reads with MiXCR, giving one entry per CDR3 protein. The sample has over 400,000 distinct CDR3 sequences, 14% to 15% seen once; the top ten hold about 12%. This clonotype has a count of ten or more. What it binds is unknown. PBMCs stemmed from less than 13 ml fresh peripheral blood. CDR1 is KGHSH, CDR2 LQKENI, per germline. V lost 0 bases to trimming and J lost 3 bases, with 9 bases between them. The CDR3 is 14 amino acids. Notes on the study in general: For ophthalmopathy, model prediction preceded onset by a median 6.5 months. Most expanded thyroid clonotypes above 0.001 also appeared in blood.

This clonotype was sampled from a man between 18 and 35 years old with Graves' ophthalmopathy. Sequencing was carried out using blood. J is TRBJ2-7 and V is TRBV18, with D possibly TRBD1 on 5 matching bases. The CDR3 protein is CASSPPTGVYEQYF. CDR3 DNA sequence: TGTGCCAGCTCACCACCCACAGGCGTCTACGAGCAGTACTTC. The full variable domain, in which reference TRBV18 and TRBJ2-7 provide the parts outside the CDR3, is NAGVMQNPRHLVRRRGQEARLRCSPMKGHSHVYWYRQLPEEGLKFMVYLQKENIIDESGMPKERFSAEFPKEGPSILRIQQVVRGDSAAYFCASSPPTGVYEQYFGPGTRLTVT.